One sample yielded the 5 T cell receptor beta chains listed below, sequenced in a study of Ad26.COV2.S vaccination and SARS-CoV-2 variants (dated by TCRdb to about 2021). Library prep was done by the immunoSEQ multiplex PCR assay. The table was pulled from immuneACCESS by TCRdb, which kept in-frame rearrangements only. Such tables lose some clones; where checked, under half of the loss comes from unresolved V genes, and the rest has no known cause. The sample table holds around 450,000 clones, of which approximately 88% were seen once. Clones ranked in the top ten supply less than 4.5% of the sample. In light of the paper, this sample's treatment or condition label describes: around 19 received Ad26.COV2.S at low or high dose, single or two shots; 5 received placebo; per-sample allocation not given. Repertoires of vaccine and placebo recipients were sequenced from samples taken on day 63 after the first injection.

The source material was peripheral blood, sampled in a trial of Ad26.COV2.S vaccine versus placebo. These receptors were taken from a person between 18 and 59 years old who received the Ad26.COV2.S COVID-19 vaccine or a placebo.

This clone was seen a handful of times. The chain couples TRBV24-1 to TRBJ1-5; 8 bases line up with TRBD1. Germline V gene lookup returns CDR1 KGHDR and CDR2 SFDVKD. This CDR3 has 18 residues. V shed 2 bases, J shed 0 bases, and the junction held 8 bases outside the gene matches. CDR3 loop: CATSDSDRGKDSNQPQHF. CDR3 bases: TGTGCCACCAGTGATTCCGACAGGGGTAAAGATAGCAATCAGCCCCAGCATTTT.

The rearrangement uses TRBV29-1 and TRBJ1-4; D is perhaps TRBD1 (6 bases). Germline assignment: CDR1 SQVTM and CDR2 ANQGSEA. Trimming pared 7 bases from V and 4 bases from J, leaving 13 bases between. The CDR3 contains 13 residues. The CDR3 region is CSAVDSDNEKLFF. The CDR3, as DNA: TGCAGCGCCGTGGACAGTGATAATGAAAAACTGTTTTTT.

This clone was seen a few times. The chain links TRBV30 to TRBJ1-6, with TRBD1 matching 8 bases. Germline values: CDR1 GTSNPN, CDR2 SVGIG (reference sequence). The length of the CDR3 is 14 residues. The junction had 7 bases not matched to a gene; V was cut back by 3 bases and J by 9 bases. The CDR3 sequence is CAWRSGTGVSPLHF. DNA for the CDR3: TGTGCCTGGAGGTCTGGGACAGGCGTTTCACCCCTCCACTTT.

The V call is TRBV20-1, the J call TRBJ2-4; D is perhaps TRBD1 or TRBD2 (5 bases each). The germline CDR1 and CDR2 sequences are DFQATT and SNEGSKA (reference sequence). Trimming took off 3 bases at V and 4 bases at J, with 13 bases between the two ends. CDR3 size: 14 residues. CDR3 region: CSASGGGRKNIQYF. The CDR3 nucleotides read TGCAGTGCTAGTGGTGGGGGAAGAAAAAACATTCAGTACTTC.

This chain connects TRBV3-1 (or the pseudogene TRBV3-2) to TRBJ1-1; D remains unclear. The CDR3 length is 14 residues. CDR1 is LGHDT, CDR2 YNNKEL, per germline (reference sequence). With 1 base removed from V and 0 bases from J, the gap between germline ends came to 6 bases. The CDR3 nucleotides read TGTGCCAGCAGCCAAGGTCGGATGAACACTGAAGCTTTCTTT. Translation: CASSQGRMNTEAFF.